A selection of T cell receptor beta chains follows, all from one sample in a study of beta chain features in type 1 diabetes. Method: immunoSEQ multiplex PCR; TCRdb's copy keeps in-frame clones and lacks some. Here the sample spans around 650,000 clones, around an eighth being singletons. Sequences were obtained from naive CD4+ T cells from blood. These receptors all come from a man aged 25-45 years with type 1 diabetes. The CDR3 runs from the conserved cysteine through the conserved F or W. The order of the fields is D gene, clone size, J gene, V gene, CDR3 DNA, CDR3 protein. The D gene is left open where the match is weak. Size tells how often a clone was seen (once, few, many) or the class of an expanded clone, and some rows leave it out.

d_gene: .; abundance: .; j_gene: TRBJ1-2; v_gene: TRBV9; CDR3nt: TGTGCCAGCAGCGCGCAGGGGAACTATGGCTACACCTTC; CDR3aa: CASSAQGNYGYTF
d_gene: .; abundance: few; j_gene: TRBJ2-5; v_gene: TRBV7-9; CDR3nt: TGTGCCAGCAGCTTGGTCCCCGGGGTGAGGCAAGAGACCCAGTACTTC; CDR3aa: CASSLVPGVRQETQYF
d_gene: .; abundance: few; j_gene: TRBJ2-7; v_gene: TRBV14; CDR3nt: TGTGCCAGCAGCCCTAATATTCGGCTCGAGCAGTACTTC; CDR3aa: CASSPNIRLEQYF
d_gene: .; abundance: few; j_gene: TRBJ1-1; v_gene: TRBV9; CDR3nt: TGTGCCAGCAGCGCCCTTACGGGCACTGAAGCTTTCTTT; CDR3aa: CASSALTGTEAFF
d_gene: TRBD1; abundance: once; j_gene: TRBJ1-6; v_gene: TRBV19; CDR3nt: TGTGCCAGTAGTATTGGGACAGCCTCACCCCTCCACTTT; CDR3aa: CASSIGTASPLHF
d_gene: .; abundance: few; j_gene: TRBJ1-1; v_gene: TRBV7-6; CDR3nt: TGTGCCAGCAGCTTAGCGGGCCAGGCGAACACTGAAGCTTTCTTT; CDR3aa: CASSLAGQANTEAFF
d_gene: .; abundance: few; j_gene: TRBJ1-5; v_gene: TRBV15; CDR3nt: TGTGCCACCAGCGGAGCGGGACTACTCTTCGGGGGCCAGCCCCAGCATTTT; CDR3aa: CATSGAGLLFGGQPQHF
d_gene: TRBD1; abundance: few; j_gene: TRBJ2-3; v_gene: TRBV27; CDR3nt: TGTGCCACAGGGGGAATCGCTCCTAGCACAGATACGCAGTATTTT; CDR3aa: CATGGIAPSTDTQYF
d_gene: .; abundance: .; j_gene: TRBJ1-1; v_gene: TRBV7-9; CDR3nt: TGTGCCAGCAGCCCGCCCGGGGTTTATGAAGCTTTCTTT; CDR3aa: CASSPPGVYEAFF
d_gene: .; abundance: few; j_gene: TRBJ1-4; v_gene: TRBV29-1; CDR3nt: TGCAGCGTGACACTTACAGGGGAAAAACTGTTTTTT; CDR3aa: CSVTLTGEKLFF
d_gene: .; abundance: few; j_gene: TRBJ1-1; v_gene: TRBV29-1; CDR3nt: TGCAGCGTACCGGGACAACCCTTGAACACTGAAGCTTTCTTT; CDR3aa: CSVPGQPLNTEAFF
d_gene: .; abundance: few; j_gene: TRBJ1-2; v_gene: TRBV7-2; CDR3nt: TGTGCCAGCAGCCCGCGAACAGGGAATAACTATGGCTACACCTTC; CDR3aa: CASSPRTGNNYGYTF
d_gene: .; abundance: .; j_gene: TRBJ1-4; v_gene: TRBV4-3; CDR3nt: TGCGCCAGCAGCCAAGATCAGTTCAGGGAACTGTTTTTT; CDR3aa: CASSQDQFRELFF
d_gene: .; abundance: few; j_gene: TRBJ2-2; v_gene: TRBV6-5; CDR3nt: TGTGCCAGCAGTTACTCGCCGGGGCCCAGAACCGGGGAGCTGTTTTTT; CDR3aa: CASSYSPGPRTGELFF
d_gene: TRBD1; abundance: .; j_gene: TRBJ2-7; v_gene: TRBV6-5; CDR3nt: TGTGCCAGCAGAAGCACAGGGGCCTACGAGCAGTACTTC; CDR3aa: CASRSTGAYEQYF
d_gene: .; abundance: .; j_gene: TRBJ1-4; v_gene: TRBV10-3; CDR3nt: TGTGCCATCAGTGTGTCAGGGAGTGAAAAACTGTTTTTT; CDR3aa: CAISVSGSEKLFF
d_gene: TRBD1; abundance: .; j_gene: TRBJ1-2; v_gene: TRBV6-5; CDR3nt: TGTGCCAGCAGTTACTCGGGACAGGGCCAGTATGGCTACACCTTC; CDR3aa: CASSYSGQGQYGYTF
d_gene: TRBD2; abundance: few; j_gene: TRBJ2-1; v_gene: TRBV5-1; CDR3nt: TGCGCCAGCAGCCGTCGTAGGGCTAGCGGGGGCCAAACCAACAATGAGCAGTTCTTC; CDR3aa: CASSRRRASGGQTNNEQFF
d_gene: .; abundance: .; j_gene: TRBJ2-1; v_gene: TRBV5-1; CDR3nt: TGCGCCAGCAGGGTCGGGAGCTCCTACAATGAGCAGTTCTTC; CDR3aa: CASRVGSSYNEQFF
d_gene: .; abundance: .; j_gene: TRBJ2-1; v_gene: TRBV28; CDR3nt: TGTGCCAGCAGTACTCACGGATACAATGAGCAGTTCTTC; CDR3aa: CASSTHGYNEQFF
d_gene: .; abundance: few; j_gene: TRBJ2-1; v_gene: TRBV7-9; CDR3nt: TGTGCCAGCAGACACGACGTAACGGTGGAGCAGTTCTTC; CDR3aa: CASRHDVTVEQFF
d_gene: TRBD1; abundance: .; j_gene: TRBJ2-7; v_gene: TRBV7-2; CDR3nt: TGTGCCAGCAGCTTGGGACAGGTTCGGGGCGATCGTTACTTC; CDR3aa: CASSLGQVRGDRYF
d_gene: .; abundance: few; j_gene: TRBJ1-2; v_gene: TRBV7-6; CDR3nt: TGTGCCAGCAGCTTAGGAATCGGGTCTAACTATGGCTACACCTTC; CDR3aa: CASSLGIGSNYGYTF
d_gene: .; abundance: .; j_gene: TRBJ1-5; v_gene: TRBV4-3; CDR3nt: TGCGCCAGCAGCCCTACGTGGGGCGGCAATCAGCCCCAGCATTTT; CDR3aa: CASSPTWGGNQPQHF
d_gene: .; abundance: few; j_gene: TRBJ2-1; v_gene: TRBV5-6; CDR3nt: TGTGCCAGCCTCGGGGGAAATGAGCAGTTCTTC; CDR3aa: CASLGGNEQFF
d_gene: .; abundance: .; j_gene: TRBJ1-3; v_gene: TRBV6-5; CDR3nt: TGTGCCAGCAGTCGAACAAGGGGAGGAAACACCATATATTTT; CDR3aa: CASSRTRGGNTIYF
d_gene: .; abundance: .; j_gene: TRBJ2-4; v_gene: TRBV7-9; CDR3nt: TGTGCCAGCAGCTTAGCTTCGAACCGAAACATTCAGTACTTC; CDR3aa: CASSLASNRNIQYF
d_gene: TRBD1; abundance: .; j_gene: TRBJ1-4; v_gene: TRBV9; CDR3nt: TGTGCCAGCAGCGTAGCCGGGTCGGGACAGGGAAATCCAACTAATGAAAAACTGTTTTTT; CDR3aa: CASSVAGSGQGNPTNEKLFF